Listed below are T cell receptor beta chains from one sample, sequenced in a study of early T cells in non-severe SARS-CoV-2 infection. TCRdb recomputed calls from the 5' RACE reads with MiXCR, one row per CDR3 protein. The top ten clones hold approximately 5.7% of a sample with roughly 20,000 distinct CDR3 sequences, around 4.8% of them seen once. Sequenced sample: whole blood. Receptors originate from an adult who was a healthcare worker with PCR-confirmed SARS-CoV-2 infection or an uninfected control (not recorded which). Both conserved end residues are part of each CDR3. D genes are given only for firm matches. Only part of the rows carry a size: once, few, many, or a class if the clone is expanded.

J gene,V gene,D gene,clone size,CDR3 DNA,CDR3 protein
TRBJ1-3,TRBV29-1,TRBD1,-,TGCAGCGCTGGACAGGGAGATTCAGGTCGAGGAAACACCATATATTTT,CSAGQGDSGRGNTIYF
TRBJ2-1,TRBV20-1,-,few,TGCAGTGCCACCCACGGACGAGTGATAACCTACAATGAGCAGTTCTTC,CSATHGRVITYNEQFF
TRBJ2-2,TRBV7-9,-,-,TGTGCCAGCAGCCCCAGGTTGAGTCCCGGGGAGCTGTTTTTT,CASSPRLSPGELFF
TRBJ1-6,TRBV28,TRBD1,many,TGTGCCAGCAGTTCTCTCTCCGGGACAGGAAATTCACCCCTCCACTTT,CASSSLSGTGNSPLHF
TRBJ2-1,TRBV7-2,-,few,TGTGCCAGCAGCCCCGGGACCCAAATTTACAATGAGCAGTTCTTC,CASSPGTQIYNEQFF
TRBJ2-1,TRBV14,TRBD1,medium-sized,TGTGCCAGCAGCCAGAAACAGGGGGCTTGGGTTGGTGAGCAGTTCTTC,CASSQKQGAWVGEQFF
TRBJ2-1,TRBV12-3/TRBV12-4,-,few,TGTGCCAGCAGTTTTCGGGTAGGAGAGGGTGAGCAGTTCTTC,CASSFRVGEGEQFF
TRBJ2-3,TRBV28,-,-,TGTGCCAGCACCCCTGGAGGGGGCGGGGGAAGCACAGATACGCAGTATTTT,CASTPGGGGGSTDTQYF
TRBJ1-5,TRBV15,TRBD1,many,TGTGCCACCAGCCTCACCGGGACAGCCTCCAATCAGCCCCAGCATTTT,CATSLTGTASNQPQHF
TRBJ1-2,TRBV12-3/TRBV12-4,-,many,TGTGCCAGCAGTTTTAGTCTCTATGGCTACACCTTC,CASSFSLYGYTF
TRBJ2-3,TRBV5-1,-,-,TGCGCCAGCAGCTTGGCCTCGGCAGGGAGCACAGATACGCAGTATTTT,CASSLASAGSTDTQYF
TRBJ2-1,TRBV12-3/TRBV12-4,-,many,TGTGCCAGCAACAGGGCTGGACTAACCTACAATGAGCAGTTCTTC,CASNRAGLTYNEQFF
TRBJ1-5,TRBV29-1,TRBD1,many,TGCAGCGTCCAACAGGGGGACGGTCAGCCCCAGCATTTT,CSVQQGDGQPQHF
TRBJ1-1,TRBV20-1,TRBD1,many,TGCAGTGCTAGAAAGGGACAGGGGCCCCCTGAAGCTTTCTTT,CSARKGQGPPEAFF
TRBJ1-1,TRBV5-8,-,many,TGTGCCAGCAGCTTGGTCAGGGACACTGAAGCTTTCTTT,CASSLVRDTEAFF
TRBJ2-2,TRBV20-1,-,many,TGCAGTGCCAAGTACTGGGGCTTTGACTCCGGGGAGCTGTTTTTT,CSAKYWGFDSGELFF
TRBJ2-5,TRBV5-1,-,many,TGCGCCAGCAGCCTCACTAGAGAAGAGACCCAGTACTTC,CASSLTREETQYF
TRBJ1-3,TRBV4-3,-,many,TGCGCCAGCAGCCAGTCCGAGGGAAACACCATATATTTT,CASSQSEGNTIYF
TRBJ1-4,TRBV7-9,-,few,TGTGCCAGCAGCTCGCGCATGGGGGCATTTGAAAAACTGTTTTTT,CASSSRMGAFEKLFF
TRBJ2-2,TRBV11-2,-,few,TGTGCCAGCAGCTTAGGGCGGCAGGGAAGATCGAACACCGGGGAGCTGTTTTTT,CASSLGRQGRSNTGELFF
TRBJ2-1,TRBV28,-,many,TGTGCCAGCAGTTTTAGTTACAATGAGCAGTTCTTC,CASSFSYNEQFF
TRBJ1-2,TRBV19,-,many,TGTGCCAGTAGTATAGAGGTCAGCTATGGCTACACCTTC,CASSIEVSYGYTF
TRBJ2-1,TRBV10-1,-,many,TGCGCCGCAGGGAGAGGGAATGAGCAGTTCTTC,CAAGRGNEQFF
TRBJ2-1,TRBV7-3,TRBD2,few,TGTGCCAGCAGCGTCGGGACTAGGCAGGTCAATGAGCAGTTCTTC,CASSVGTRQVNEQFF
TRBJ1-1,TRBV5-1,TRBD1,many,TGCGCCAGCAGCCCCCAGGGGGGGAACACTGAAGCTTTCTTT,CASSPQGGNTEAFF
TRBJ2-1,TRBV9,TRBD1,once,TGTGCCAGCAGCGTAGGGGACAGGGGGAAGAATGAGCAGTTCTTC,CASSVGDRGKNEQFF
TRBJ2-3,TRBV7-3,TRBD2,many,TGTGCCAGCAGCCCAGCCGGGACTAGCGGGAACACAGATACGCAGTATTTT,CASSPAGTSGNTDTQYF
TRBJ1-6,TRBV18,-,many,TGTGCCAGCTCACCAGTACCCGAGGGGACTTCACCCCTCCACTTT,CASSPVPEGTSPLHF
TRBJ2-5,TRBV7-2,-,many,TGTGCCAGCACCGACTCCGCCAGGAACCAAGAGACCCAGTACTTC,CASTDSARNQETQYF
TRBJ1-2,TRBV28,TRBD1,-,TGTGCCAGCGTAGAGGGGGGACAGCACTATGGCTACACCTTC,CASVEGGQHYGYTF
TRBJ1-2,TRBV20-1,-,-,TGCAGTGCTAGAGATATACTGAACTATGGCTACACCTTC,CSARDILNYGYTF
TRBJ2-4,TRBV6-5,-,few,TGTGCCAGCAGGGAGGGGACAGTCCGAGACATTCAGTACTTC,CASREGTVRDIQYF
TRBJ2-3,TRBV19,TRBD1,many,TGTGCCAGCAGGACAGGGGACATCACAGATACGCAGTATTTT,CASRTGDITDTQYF
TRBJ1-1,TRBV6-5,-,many,TGTGCCAGCCATTCTGGAGGGGCGGGGAACACTGAAGCTTTCTTT,CASHSGGAGNTEAFF
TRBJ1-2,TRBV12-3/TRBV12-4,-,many,TGTGCCAGCAGTTTATCCCGGGGAGGCTACACCTTC,CASSLSRGGYTF
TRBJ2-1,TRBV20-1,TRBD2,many,TGCAGTGCTAGAGGACCCCTTACTAGCGGGAGGGGCAATGAGCAGTTCTTC,CSARGPLTSGRGNEQFF
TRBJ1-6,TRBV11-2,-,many,TGTGCCAGCAGCTTAGGAGCCGATTCACCCCTCCACTTT,CASSLGADSPLHF
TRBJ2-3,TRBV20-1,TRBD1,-,TGCAGTGCTAGGGGGGACAGGGGAACAGATACGCAGTATTTT,CSARGDRGTDTQYF
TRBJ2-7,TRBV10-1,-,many,TGCGCCAGCAGTGGGACTTTTGGCTCCTACGAGCAGTACTTC,CASSGTFGSYEQYF
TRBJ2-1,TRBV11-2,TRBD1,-,TGTGCCAGCAGCTTAGTGGGACAGGACACCTACAATGAGCAGTTCTTC,CASSLVGQDTYNEQFF
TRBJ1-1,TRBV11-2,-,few,TGTGCCAGCAGCTGGCCGCCAGGGAAGGGGGACACTGAAGCTTTCTTT,CASSWPPGKGDTEAFF
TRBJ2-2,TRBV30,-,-,TGTGCCTGGAAGGCTAGCGCTAGGCGGGGGGAGCTGTTTTTT,CAWKASARRGELFF
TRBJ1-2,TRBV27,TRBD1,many,TGTGCCAGCAAAGAAAACAGGGGGCTTGGTGGCTACACCTTC,CASKENRGLGGYTF
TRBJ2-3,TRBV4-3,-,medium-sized,TGCGCCAGCAGCCAAGGTCTAACGGATACGCAGTATTTT,CASSQGLTDTQYF
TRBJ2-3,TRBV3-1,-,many,TGTGCCAGCAGCCAAGTGGGCGGGGCCGAGACGCAGTATTTT,CASSQVGGAETQYF
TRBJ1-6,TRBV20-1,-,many,TGCAGTGCCCACAAGCAGGGCGTCTTCTATAATTCACCCCTCCACTTT,CSAHKQGVFYNSPLHF
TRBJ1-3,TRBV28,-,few,TGTGCCAGCAGTCCCGGGGGCCCCGGAAACACCATATATTTT,CASSPGGPGNTIYF
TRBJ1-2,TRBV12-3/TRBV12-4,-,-,TGTGCCAGCAGTTTAACGGACAGAAAATCTACAAATATGATTAACTATGGCTACACCTTC,CASSLTDRKSTNMINYGYTF
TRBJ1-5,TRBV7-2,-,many,TGTGCCAGCAGCTTAGACTCGGCAGAACGGCCCCAGCATTTT,CASSLDSAERPQHF
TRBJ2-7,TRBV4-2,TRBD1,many,TGTGCCAGCAGCACGACAGGGGGCTCCCTATACGAGCAGTACTTC,CASSTTGGSLYEQYF
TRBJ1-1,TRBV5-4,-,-,TGTGCCAGCAGCCCGGCGCAGAGGAACACTGAAGCTTTCTTT,CASSPAQRNTEAFF
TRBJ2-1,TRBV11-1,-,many,TGTGCCAGCAGCCTATCCGGGACCGATGAGCAGTTCTTC,CASSLSGTDEQFF
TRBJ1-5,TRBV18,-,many,TGTGCCAGCTCCATGTGGGATCAGCCCCAGCATTTT,CASSMWDQPQHF
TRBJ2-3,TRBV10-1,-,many,TGCGCCAGCAGTGAAACCCGACTAGGAGATACGCAGTATTTT,CASSETRLGDTQYF
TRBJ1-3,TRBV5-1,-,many,TGCGCCAGCAGCACGGACTGGGGAAACACCATATATTTT,CASSTDWGNTIYF